Presented here are 20 T cell receptor beta chains from one specimen sequenced in a study of blood T cell repertoires in COVID-19. Only in-frame clones appear in the TCRdb table, and some are missing; sequencing was by immunoSEQ multiplex PCR. This table has over 100,000 clones, approximately 84% appearing once. Sequencing was done on a sample of peripheral blood. The receptors originated from a woman in her forties or fifties with acute or convalescent COVID-19.

This clone was seen a few times. V is TRBV2 and J is TRBJ1-5, with no clear D. The CDR3 spans 12 residues. Germline CDR1 is SNHLY and CDR2 is FYNNEI. Trimming took off 9 bases at V and 7 bases at J, with 13 bases between the two ends. CDR3 amino acids: CASQTTGQPQHF. The CDR3 coding sequence is TGTGCCAGTCAAACTACGGGACAGCCCCAGCATTTT.

V gene TRBV2 combines with J gene TRBJ1-2; D is unresolved. CDR3 size: 15 residues. V lost 4 bases and J lost 0, with 12 bases in between. Germline-derived CDR1 and CDR2 are SNHLY and FYNNEI. The CDR3 spells CASSGGVIANYGYTF. For the CDR3, the DNA is TGTGCCAGCAGTGGGGGAGTAATAGCTAACTATGGCTACACCTTC. Filled out from reference TRBV2 and TRBJ1-2, the complete variable domain reads EPEVTQTPSHQVTQMGQEVILRCVPISNHLYFYWYRQILGQKVEFLVSFYNNEISEKSEIFDDQFSVERPDGSNFTLKIRSTKLEDSAMYFCASSGGVIANYGYTFGSGTRLTVV.

The gene calls are TRBV24-1 and TRBJ2-5, with D unclear. V was trimmed by 3 bases and J by 1 base, leaving 5 bases between them. CDR3 length: 13 amino acids. Germline CDR1 KGHDR, CDR2 SFDVKD. This chain's CDR3 is CATSDPGQETQYF. CDR3 DNA sequence: TGTGCCACCAGTGATCCGGGCCAAGAGACCCAGTACTTC.

The V call is TRBV6-2 or TRBV6-3, the J call TRBJ2-3; D may be TRBD1 (6 bases). Germline V gene sequence: CDR1 MNHEY, CDR2 SVGEGT. Trimming removed 2 bases from V and 0 bases from J, with 12 bases in between. CDR3 length: 16 residues. As DNA, the CDR3 is TGTGCCAGCAGTTACATCGGACAGATTAGCACAGATACGCAGTATTTT. Amino acids: CASSYIGQISTDTQYF.

The gene calls are TRBV19 and TRBJ1-1; a possible D gene is TRBD1 (5 bases). Germline V gene data show CDR1 as LNHDA and CDR2 as SQIVND (reference sequence). Trimming pared 5 bases from V and 1 base from J, leaving 11 bases between. This CDR3 spans 14 amino acids. DNA of the CDR3: TGTGCCAGTAGTCGCGACAGATCGAACACTGAAGCTTTCTTT. This translates into CASSRDRSNTEAFF. Together with reference TRBV19 and TRBJ1-1, the CDR3 gives the full variable domain: DGGITQSPKYLFRKEGQNVTLSCEQNLNHDAMYWYRQDPGQGLRLIYYSQIVNDFQKGDIAEGYSVSREKKESFPLTVTSAQKNPTAFYLCASSRDRSNTEAFFGQGTRLTVV.

The chain joins TRBV5-5 to TRBJ1-5, with D possibly being TRBD1 (6 bases). This CDR3 spans 16 amino acids. CDR1 and CDR2 from the germline V gene are SGHKS and YYEKEE (reference sequence). The V end lost 2 bases, the J end lost 6 bases, and 18 bases lay between the germline ends. DNA of the CDR3: TGTGCCAGCAGCTTCGGGGGGGCGGCGGGCAGTCAGCCCCAGCATTTT. This translates into CASSFGGAAGSQPQHF.

Only one count was recorded for this clone. The V gene is TRBV3-1 (or the pseudogene TRBV3-2), the J gene TRBJ1-4; 7 bases map to TRBD1. CDR1 and CDR2 (germline): LGHDT, YNNKEL (reference sequence). J was trimmed by 7 bases and V by 1 base; bases with no gene match: 15. The CDR3 is made up of 18 amino acids. CDR3 nucleotides: TGTGCCAGCAGCCAAGGAGGCCGGACAGGCGGAGAGATTGAAAAACTGTTTTTT. This codes for CASSQGGRTGGEIEKLFF.

The chain has TRBV3-1 (or the pseudogene TRBV3-2) and TRBJ2-1, with 10 bases that match TRBD2. Germline assignment: CDR1 LGHDT and CDR2 YNNKEL (reference sequence). V was clipped by 1 base and J by 7 bases; unmatched bases: 4. This CDR3 spans 15 amino acids. The CDR3 DNA sequence: TGTGCCAGCAGCCAAGGAGCGGGGGGGAGGAATGAGCAGTTCTTC. It specifies CASSQGAGGRNEQFF.

The chain employs TRBV9 and TRBJ2-7, with 8 bases aligning to TRBD1. Germline assignment: CDR1 SGDLS and CDR2 YYNGEE. The V and J ends lost 4 bases and 6 bases, in that order; junction bases with no gene match: 9. This CDR3 region has 14 residues. CDR3 bases: TGTGCCAGCAGCCCCGGACAGGGAAGAGGCGAGCAGTACTTC. Translated, it gives CASSPGQGRGEQYF.

The chain employs TRBV7-6 and TRBJ1-1, with 8 bases identical to TRBD1. Losses at the gene ends were 5 bases for V and 7 bases for J; bases not matched to a gene: 15. Germline lookup yields CDR1 SGHVS and CDR2 FNYEAQ. CDR3 size: 16 residues. CDR3 loop: CASSLRSRGRVSEAFF. The CDR3 nucleotides read TGTGCCAGCAGCCTTAGAAGCAGGGGGCGCGTCAGTGAAGCTTTCTTT. Variable domain in full (rest from reference TRBV7-6 and TRBJ1-1): GAGVSQSPRYKVTKRGQDVALRCDPISGHVSLYWYRQALGQGPEFLTYFNYEAQQDKSGLPNDRFSAERPEGSISTLTIQRTEQRDSAMYRCASSLRSRGRVSEAFFGQGTRLTVV.

As DNA, the CDR3 is TGTGCCAGCTCACCCCCCCCGTCTAGCGGGGGTTCAGATACGCAGTATTTT. It specifies CASSPPPSSGGSDTQYF. The rearrangement links TRBV18 to TRBJ2-3; 10 bases fit TRBD2. Germline lookup yields CDR1 KGHSH and CDR2 LQKENI. Trimming at V came to 3 bases and at J to 4 bases, leaving 10 bases not matched to a gene. The CDR3 has 17 residues.

The V call is TRBV7-3, the J call TRBJ2-1, with 13 bases aligning to TRBD2. The junction had 5 bases not matched to a gene; V was cut back by 6 bases and J by 12 bases. Germline V CDR1 and CDR2: SGHTA, FQGTGA. The CDR3 runs 13 residues. The CDR3 region is CASRSGLAGSQFF. As DNA, the CDR3 is TGTGCCAGCAGGTCGGGACTAGCGGGGTCGCAGTTCTTC.

The V gene is TRBV4-1, the J gene TRBJ2-1; D is perhaps TRBD2 (6 bases). Between the trimmed V and J ends, which lost 0 bases and 7 bases, there was a span of 19 bases. The germline gives CDR1 MGHRA, CDR2 YSYEKL. The CDR3 contains 17 residues. Here the CDR3 reads CASSQDRGRRGINEQFF. In nucleotides, the CDR3 is TGCGCCAGCAGCCAAGATCGGGGCCGACGGGGGATAAATGAGCAGTTCTTC.

The genes are TRBV10-3 and TRBJ1-2; D unclear. V was clipped by 2 bases and J by 2 bases, with 9 bases between them. This CDR3 contains 14 residues. Germline loops: CDR1 ENHRY, CDR2 SYGVKD. CDR3 in amino acids: CAISEAGKNYGYTF. DNA of the CDR3: TGTGCCATCAGTGAGGCGGGAAAAAACTATGGCTACACCTTC.

The chain has TRBV6-6 and TRBJ2-1, with D hard to call. V shed 10 bases and J shed 4 bases, with 8 bases lying between them. Per germline, CDR1 MNHNY and CDR2 SVGAGI (reference sequence). The CDR3 runs to 11 residues. CDR3 DNA: TGTGCCACCACCGGTTACAATGAGCAGTTCTTC. This encodes CATTGYNEQFF.

The rearrangement uses TRBV25-1 and TRBJ2-2, with TRBD2 as a possible D gene (6 bases). Looked up from germline, CDR1 is MGHDK and CDR2 is SYGVNS. Trimming removed 4 bases at V and 0 bases at J, with 12 bases between. The CDR3 has 16 residues. The CDR3 loop is CASSGGRDSNTGELFF. DNA for the CDR3: TGTGCCAGCAGTGGGGGAAGGGACTCGAACACCGGGGAGCTGTTTTTT.

As for this clone: No conserved phenylalanine or tryptophan ends this CDR3, so it is likely a read error. The DNA is omitted, as the CDR3 cannot be located on it reliably, and the CDR3 follows TCRdb's listing. The V and J genes are TRBV9 and TRBJ2-6; the listed D gene, TRBD1, was not tested against the DNA. Including both end residues, the CDR3 is 12 amino acids long. Germline values: CDR1 SGDLS, CDR2 YYNGEE. CDR3 residues: CASSAPEYPQES.

CDR3: CASSVGTGAEAFF. CDR3 coding DNA: TGTGCCAGCAGCGTCGGGACAGGGGCTGAAGCTTTCTTT. The chain carries TRBV5-4 and TRBJ1-1; 10 bases are shared with TRBD1. Germline CDR1 and CDR2: SGHNT and YYREEE (reference sequence). V shed 4 bases, J shed 6 bases, and the junction held 3 bases outside the gene matches. The CDR3 spans 13 residues.

In its sample, this clone was seen once. This chain connects TRBV6-1 to TRBJ2-3; 8 bases are shared with TRBD2. Losses at the gene ends were 4 bases for V and 4 bases for J; bases not matched to a gene: 10. Germline loops: CDR1 MNHNS, CDR2 SASEGT. The CDR3 is 16 amino acids. This CDR3 reads CASSGTGGGNADTQYF. The CDR3 DNA follows: TGTGCCAGCAGTGGGACTGGCGGGGGGAACGCAGATACGCAGTATTTT.

The chain recombines TRBV6-5 with TRBJ1-1; tentatively, D is TRBD1 (6 bases). V shed 7 bases and J shed 5 bases, with 14 bases lying between them. CDR3 length equals 13 residues. Germline CDR1 is MNHEY and CDR2 is SVGAGI. In nucleotides, the CDR3 is TGTGCCAGCACCCAGAACAGGGCGACTGAAGCTTTCTTT. It codes for CASTQNRATEAFF.